This T cell receptor beta chain is from a study of shared clonotypes between healthy human individuals. CD4+ cells were split into CD45RA+ naive and CD45RA-negative memory subsets. Study conclusions and caveats: Genetic and exposure-history diversity was limited by the small donor number. Incompleteness in sorted-subset sequencing, despite large depth, was shown by rarefaction.

Per the study methods: ImmunoSEQ junction-only sequences lacked quality scores, so their filtering differed. The data were produced by immunoSEQ multiplex PCR, yet TCRdb's version contains in-frame clones alone and is incomplete. V, J and clone size are those of that table, while D and trimming were read from the DNA. The data show 1.4 million to 1.5 million clones, 95% to 97% seen once. The CDR3 contains 12 residues. Germline V CDR1 and CDR2: MDHEN, SYDVKM. Trimming removed 11 bases from V and 4 bases from J; junction bases left unmatched: 5. In regard to this clone: Its antigen is currently unknown.

The clonotype originates from a man aged 25 to 40 in good health. The V call is TRBV28, the J call TRBJ2-3; 8 bases agree with TRBD1. Material: naive CD4+ T cells sorted from blood. Subset described: CD45RA+ positively selected. CDR3 amino acids: CALGQDADTQYF. Here the CDR3 DNA reads TGTGCCCTGGGACAGGACGCAGATACGCAGTATTTT.